Following are 30 T cell receptor beta chains from one sample sequenced in a study of T cells in Graves' hyperthyroidism and ophthalmopathy. The CDR3 regions of TCR beta were amplified from RNA transcripts. HTBI primers were used for first-round RT-PCR of the TCR CDR3. MiXCR, run by TCRdb on the multiplex PCR reads, gives a single entry per CDR3 protein. The sample shows a few hundred thousand distinct CDR3 sequences, roughly 19% of them seen only once. Sequencing used blood. The receptors were sampled from a woman aged 18 to 35 with Graves' hyperthyroidism.

This clonotype was detected only a few times. One base away lies a much larger clone, so this may be a sequencing read error. V is TRBV27 and J is TRBJ1-2; D remains unclear. CDR3 length: 15 residues. With 8 bases removed from V and 4 bases from J, the gap between germline ends came to 20 bases. Germline values: CDR1 MNHEY, CDR2 SMNVEV (reference sequence). CDR3 sequence (DNA): TGTGCCAGCGGTCACCTGGAGGAACACGGCTATGGCTACACCTTC. It specifies CASGHLEEHGYGYTF.

In this sample, this clonotype turned up many times. V and J are TRBV6-5 and TRBJ1-1, with D unresolved. V was pared by 4 bases and J by 7 bases, with 10 bases between. Germline CDR1 MNHEY, CDR2 SVGAGI. The CDR3 covers 12 residues. CDR3 sequence: CASSSLSGEAFF. CDR3 nucleotide sequence: TGTGCCAGCAGTTCCCTCTCGGGTGAAGCTTTCTTT.

Concerning this clonotype: This may arise from a read error, as a much more abundant clone is one base away. The chain employs TRBV20-1 and TRBJ2-5, with a weak D call TRBD1 (5 bases). Germline V lookup: CDR1 DFQATT, CDR2 SNEGSKA (reference sequence). V was cut by 1 base and J by 4 bases, with 13 bases left in between. The CDR3 length is 14 residues. The CDR3 region has the DNA TGCAGTGCTAGAGTCGCGCAGGGCCGAGAGACCCAGTACTTC. Translation gives CSARVAQGRETQYF.

The chain has TRBV7-2 and TRBJ1-1, with a tentative D call TRBD1 (5 bases). This CDR3 has 15 residues. With 6 bases removed from V and 4 bases from J, the gap between germline ends came to 18 bases. The germline V gene has CDR1 SGHTA and CDR2 FQGNSA. CDR3 sequence reads: CASSYPPGTGTEAFF. CDR3 nucleotide sequence: TGTGCCAGCAGTTACCCACCAGGGACGGGCACTGAAGCTTTCTTT.

This clonotype has a handful of counts. This may stem from a read error, because a much larger clone lies one nucleotide away. The rearrangement joins TRBV6-1 to TRBJ2-7, with D perhaps matching TRBD2 (5 bases). This CDR3 has 15 residues. V was clipped by 6 bases and J by 3 bases, with 18 bases between them. Germline V CDR1 and CDR2: MNHNS, SASEGT. The CDR3 DNA follows: TGTGCCAGCAGCGGGGTAAACCTCGAGGGCTACGAGCAGTACTTC. Residues: CASSGVNLEGYEQYF.

The gene calls are TRBV5-1 and TRBJ1-1; no clear D gene. The CDR3 runs to 13 residues. Germline V gene data show CDR1 as SGHRS and CDR2 as YFSETQ. Trimming shortened V by 4 bases and J by 6 bases, and 13 bases separated the two germline ends. The CDR3 reads CASSAINSPEAFF. The DNA of the CDR3 is TGCGCCAGCAGCGCCATCAACTCTCCTGAAGCTTTCTTT.

The V call is TRBV3-1, the J call TRBJ1-5, with D possibly matching TRBD1 (6 bases). There are 13 residues in the CDR3. Germline V gene lookup returns CDR1 LGHDT and CDR2 YNNKEL (reference sequence). Trimming removed 3 bases at V and 4 bases at J, with 7 bases between. This CDR3 is CASSHQGNQPQHF. The CDR3 DNA reads as TGTGCCAGCAGCCACCAGGGGAATCAGCCCCAGCATTTT.

Comments on this clonotype: This may be a read error, as it is one base from a much larger clone. The V and J genes are TRBV5-1 and TRBJ1-2, with unresolved D. Trimming took off 0 bases at V and 4 bases at J, with 10 bases between the two ends. The CDR3 length is 14 residues. Germline V CDR1 and CDR2: SGHRS, YFSETQ. The CDR3 here is CASSLEGSSYGYTF. Written as DNA, the CDR3 is TGCGCCAGCAGCTTGGAAGGGTCAAGCTATGGCTACACCTTC.

This clonotype has only a few counts. J is TRBJ1-5 and V is TRBV20-1; 8 bases align to TRBD1. CDR3 length equals 15 residues. CDR1 is DFQATT, CDR2 SNEGSKA, per germline (reference sequence). V lost 5 bases to trimming and J lost 8 bases; unmatched junction nucleotides: 14. The CDR3 bases are TGCAGTGCTCAAAAAGGACAGGGCCTAGGGGAGCCCCAGCATTTT. As protein: CSAQKGQGLGEPQHF.

This clonotype was seen at least ten times. This chain uses TRBV11-2 with TRBJ2-7; no clear D gene. This CDR3 has 12 residues. CDR1 is SGHAT and CDR2 is FQNNGV in the germline V gene. V dropped 4 bases and J dropped 3 bases, with 7 bases sitting between them. The CDR3 spells CASSSQSYEQYF. For the CDR3, the DNA is TGTGCCAGCAGCTCCCAGAGCTACGAGCAGTACTTC.

The rearrangement joins TRBV19 to TRBJ1-6, with a possible D match to TRBD1 (6 bases). Per germline, CDR1 LNHDA and CDR2 SQIVND (reference sequence). V lost 6 bases and J lost 0, with 12 bases in between. CDR3 length: 16 amino acids. The CDR3 reads CASRRTVSSYNSPLHF. The CDR3 coding sequence is TGTGCCAGTAGGCGGACAGTCAGCTCCTATAATTCACCCCTCCACTTT.

The V and J genes are TRBV19 and TRBJ1-5; unclear D gene. The germline V gene has CDR1 LNHDA and CDR2 SQIVND (reference sequence). The CDR3 loop spans 16 amino acids. Trimming pared 6 bases from V and 3 bases from J, leaving 18 bases between. In nucleotides, the CDR3 is TGTGCCAGTAGCTTAGTAGCAGGAGTTACCAATCAGCCCCAGCATTTT. It encodes CASSLVAGVTNQPQHF.

By share, this clonotype counts as medium-sized. V and J are TRBV6-1 and TRBJ2-7; 8 nucleotides align to TRBD1. V lost 1 base and J lost 5; bases outside the gene matches: 4. The CDR3 extends over 14 amino acids. CDR1 is MNHNS, CDR2 SASEGT, per germline. CDR3 loop: CASSEGTGSDEQYF. The CDR3 nucleotides are TGTGCCAGCAGTGAAGGGACAGGGAGCGACGAGCAGTACTTC.

With regard to this clonotype: This clone may be a read error of a much larger clone one base away. This rearrangement joins TRBV27 to TRBJ2-5; D ambiguous. This CDR3 comprises 14 residues. Germline loops: CDR1 MNHEY, CDR2 SMNVEV (reference sequence). V lost 6 bases and J lost 3, with 14 bases in between. The CDR3 DNA is TGTGCCAGCAGCGGAACCGGGTCCGAAGAGACCCAGTACTTC. Its translation: CASSGTGSEETQYF.

V is TRBV27 and J is TRBJ2-2; a weak D match, TRBD2 (5 bases). Germline lookup yields CDR1 MNHEY and CDR2 SMNVEV (reference sequence). Deletions cut 6 bases from V and 0 bases from J, with 11 bases between. This CDR3 spans 15 amino acids. The CDR3 DNA follows: TGTGCCAGCAGAGAGACCGGGACGAACACCGGGGAGCTGTTTTTT. Its translation is CASRETGTNTGELFF.

The table lists this clonotype with many counts. The J gene is TRBJ1-5, the V gene TRBV6-1; D remains ambiguous. CDR1 is MNHNS and CDR2 is SASEGT in the germline V gene. V was trimmed by 6 bases and J by 0 bases, leaving 15 bases between them. The CDR3 runs 16 residues. CDR3 sequence (DNA): TGTGCCAGCAGCGAAAGGGTGGGTTTTAGCAATCAGCCCCAGCATTTT. Translated: CASSERVGFSNQPQHF.

The sample holds many counts of this clonotype. This chain joins TRBV5-1 and TRBJ1-1; D is ambiguous. The V gene lost 4 bases and the J gene lost 1 base, with 14 bases spanning the gap. The CDR3 consists of 15 residues. The germline V gene encodes CDR1 SGHRS and CDR2 YFSETQ. The CDR3 DNA sequence: TGCGCCAGCAGCGTTCAGACCTGGGGGAACACTGAAGCTTTCTTT. It is translated as CASSVQTWGNTEAFF.

This clonotype was counted between two and nine times. J is TRBJ2-2 and V is TRBV6-4; no definite D call. The V gene lost 6 bases and the J gene lost 1 base, with 15 bases spanning the gap. The CDR3 runs to 16 residues. Germline loops: CDR1 MRHNA, CDR2 SNTAGT. The chain's CDR3 is CASSLLRTVNTGELFF. The CDR3 DNA sequence: TGTGCCAGCAGCCTACTGAGGACGGTGAACACCGGGGAGCTGTTTTTT.

This clonotype showed up many times. The genes are TRBV24-1 and TRBJ2-4; D call uncertain. Deletions cut 2 bases from V and 7 bases from J, with 17 bases between. Germline loops: CDR1 KGHDR, CDR2 SFDVKD. This CDR3 spans 16 amino acids. Written as DNA, the CDR3 is TGTGCCACCAGTGATTCACACCCAGACAATTGGAACATTCAGTACTTC. Its protein product is CATSDSHPDNWNIQYF.

This clonotype has ten or more counts. The chain employs TRBV2 and TRBJ2-5; 12 bases map to TRBD2. The CDR3 runs 16 residues. Germline V gene lookup returns CDR1 SNHLY and CDR2 FYNNEI. With V trimmed by 7 bases and J by 4 bases, 10 bases remained unmatched. The CDR3 coding sequence is TGTGCCAGCACCTATGCCGCTAGCGGGGGGGGAGAGACCCAGTACTTC. It translates to CASTYAASGGGETQYF.

The sample holds many counts of this clonotype. The CDR3 reads CASITARDTRLLGYGYTF. The CDR3 bases are TGTGCCAGCATTACTGCTCGGGACACAAGGCTCTTGGGCTATGGCTACACCTTC. The chain uses TRBV2 and TRBJ1-2; a weak D match, TRBD1 (6 bases). There are 18 residues in the CDR3. The germline CDR1 and CDR2 sequences are SNHLY and FYNNEI. V was clipped by 7 bases and J by 4 bases, with 28 bases between them.

This clonotype was counted once. The genes are TRBV5-1 and TRBJ2-7; 7 bases map to TRBD2. Per germline, CDR1 SGHRS and CDR2 YFSETQ. This CDR3 region has 13 residues. Trimming took 5 bases from V and 2 from J; bases not matched to a gene: 4. CDR3 nucleotides: TGCGCCAGCAGGGACGGACTAGCCTACGAGCAGTACTTC. It is translated as CASRDGLAYEQYF.

This clonotype was seen a few times. The rearrangement joins TRBV4-2 to TRBJ2-7; D is possibly TRBD2 (6 bases). The V end was cut by 1 base, the J end by 4 bases, with 17 bases between. The CDR3 runs to 16 residues. CDR1 LGHNA and CDR2 YNFKEQ come from the germline V gene. This chain's CDR3 is CASSQAAGQAGYEQYF. The DNA for the CDR3 is TGTGCCAGCAGCCAAGCGGCGGGCCAGGCGGGGTACGAGCAGTACTTC.

The chain couples TRBV20-1 to TRBJ1-1; tentatively, D is TRBD1 (5 bases). The CDR3 consists of 12 residues. Trimming removed 7 bases at V and 4 bases at J, with 13 bases between. The germline V gene has CDR1 DFQATT and CDR2 SNEGSKA (reference sequence). CDR3 DNA sequence: TGCAGTGGGGACCCCCTCGTCACTGAAGCTTTCTTT. Its translation: CSGDPLVTEAFF.

This clonotype was detected many times. This rearrangement joins TRBV29-1 to TRBJ1-5; D might be TRBD1 (6 bases). Trimming pared 6 bases from V and 0 bases from J, leaving 12 bases between. Germline CDR1 SQVTM, CDR2 ANQGSEA. The CDR3 spans 14 residues. CDR3 sequence (DNA): TGCAGCGTGGTGGACAGTTATAGCAATCAGCCCCAGCATTTT. Amino acids: CSVVDSYSNQPQHF.

The chain joins TRBV5-5 to TRBJ2-5; 7 bases agree with TRBD1. With V trimmed by 4 bases and J by 4 bases, 7 bases remained unmatched. The CDR3 loop spans 14 amino acids. Germline loops: CDR1 SGHKS, CDR2 YYEKEE (reference sequence). The CDR3: CASSPAGGRETQYF. The DNA of the CDR3 is TGTGCCAGCAGCCCGGCAGGGGGAAGAGAGACCCAGTACTTC.

This clonotype was found many times. This rearrangement joins TRBV11-2 to TRBJ2-3; 7 bases line up with TRBD1. The CDR3 runs 12 residues. The V and J ends lost 5 bases and 10 bases, in that order; junction bases with no gene match: 6. CDR1 SGHAT and CDR2 FQNNGV come from the germline V gene. Here the CDR3 reads CASSVDRVAQYF. CDR3 DNA: TGTGCCAGCAGCGTCGACAGGGTGGCGCAGTATTTT.

The rearrangement uses TRBV10-1 and TRBJ1-2; a weak D match, TRBD1 (5 bases). This CDR3 has 13 residues. Per germline, CDR1 WNHNN and CDR2 SYGVQD (reference sequence). The V end was cut by 3 bases, the J end by 5 bases, with 10 bases between. CDR3 nucleotide sequence: TGCGCCAGCAGTGAAAACAGGAATTATGGCTACACCTTC. Amino acids: CASSENRNYGYTF.

The chain combines TRBV11-2 with TRBJ2-7; 9 bases are a match to TRBD2. With V trimmed by 6 bases and J by 6 bases, 9 bases remained unmatched. The CDR3 is 14 residues long. Germline assignment: CDR1 SGHAT and CDR2 FQNNGV. The CDR3 sequence: CASRNTGLASEQYF. The CDR3 coding sequence is TGTGCCAGCAGAAATACGGGACTAGCATCCGAGCAGTACTTC.

Ten or more counts support this clonotype. The chain combines TRBV7-9 with TRBJ1-6; D is unresolved. V gave up 5 bases and J gave up 6 bases, with 11 bases separating them. The germline gives CDR1 SEHNR, CDR2 FQNEAQ (reference sequence). The CDR3 runs 14 residues. DNA of the CDR3: TGTGCCAGCAGCCGCAACAGCGGTAATTCACCCCTCCACTTT. This encodes CASSRNSGNSPLHF.